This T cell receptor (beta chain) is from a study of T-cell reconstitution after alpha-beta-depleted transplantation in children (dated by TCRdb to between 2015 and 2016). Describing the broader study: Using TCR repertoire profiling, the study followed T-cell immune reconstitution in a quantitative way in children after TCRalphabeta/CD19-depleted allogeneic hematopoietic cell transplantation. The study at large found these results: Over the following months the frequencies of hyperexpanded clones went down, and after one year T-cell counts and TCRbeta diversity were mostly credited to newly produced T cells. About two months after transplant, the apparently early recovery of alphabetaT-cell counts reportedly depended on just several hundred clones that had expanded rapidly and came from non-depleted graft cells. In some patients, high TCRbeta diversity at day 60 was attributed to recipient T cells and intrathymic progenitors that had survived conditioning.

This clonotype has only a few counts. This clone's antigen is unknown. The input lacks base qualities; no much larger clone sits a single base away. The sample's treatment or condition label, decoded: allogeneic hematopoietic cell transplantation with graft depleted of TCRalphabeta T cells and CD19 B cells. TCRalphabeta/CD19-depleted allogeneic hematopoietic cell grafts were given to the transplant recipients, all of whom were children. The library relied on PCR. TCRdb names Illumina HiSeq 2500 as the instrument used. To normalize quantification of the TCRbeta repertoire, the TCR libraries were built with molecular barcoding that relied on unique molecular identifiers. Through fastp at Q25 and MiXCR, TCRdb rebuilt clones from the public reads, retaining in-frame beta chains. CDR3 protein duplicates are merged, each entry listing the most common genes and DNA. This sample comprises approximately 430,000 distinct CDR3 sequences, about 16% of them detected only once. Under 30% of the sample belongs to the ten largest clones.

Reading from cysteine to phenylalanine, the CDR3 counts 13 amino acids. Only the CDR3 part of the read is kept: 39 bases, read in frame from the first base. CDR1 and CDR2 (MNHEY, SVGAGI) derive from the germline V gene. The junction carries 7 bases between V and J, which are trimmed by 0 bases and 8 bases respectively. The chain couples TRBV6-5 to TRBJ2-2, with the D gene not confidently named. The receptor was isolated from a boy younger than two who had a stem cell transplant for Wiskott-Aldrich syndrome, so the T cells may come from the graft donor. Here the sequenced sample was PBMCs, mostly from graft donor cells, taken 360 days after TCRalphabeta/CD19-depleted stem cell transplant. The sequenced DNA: TGTGCCAGCAGTTACTCGAGAGCTGGGGAGCTGTTTTTT. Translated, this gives CASSYSRAGELFF.